The sequence of this T cell receptor beta chain was determined in a study of T cell responses to AZD1222 COVID-19 vaccine (dated by TCRdb to the early 2020s). Broadly, across the study: Because spike-specific TCR depth and breadth did not differ between the two schedules, AZD1222 recipients who got a second dose at roughly 4 weeks were pooled with those who got a second dose at roughly 12 weeks. Trial participants were enrolled by age into 18-55, 56-69 and 70-plus year subgroups, with approximately 150, 30 and 60 TCR-sequenced participants respectively. TCR sequencing was performed for about 250 trial participants, of whom roughly 200 were given two doses of AZD1222 and around 25 were given two doses of MenACWY control vaccine. Points the paper makes about the study in general: Conclusions about previously exposed vaccinees were limited because only a handful of AZD1222 recipients were SARS-CoV-2 seropositive at baseline. Epitopes outside the regions mutated in the B.1.351 and B.1.1.7 variants were reportedly recognized by nearly half of the unique spike-specific TCRs. No day 14 peak-response samples were available, so repertoires were characterized only after the peak T cell response. A significant rise in spike-specific TCR breadth and depth was observed after two AZD1222 doses relative to day 0 and relative to MenACWY recipients. In the small 56-69-year group, the increase in depth fell short of significance, most likely because of low power. Participants were mostly white British and included more females than males, and it was suggested by the authors that clonal diversity may have been underestimated. The vaccine-associated CD4 TCRs covered the entire spike protein, and the dominant responses fell in regions 160-218 and 743-854.

The CDR3 regions of human TCRbeta chains were subjected to immunosequencing. As for how the authors treated the data: Repertoire TCRs were matched against a reference library of SARS-CoV-2-specific TCRs generated with the MIRA antigen-specificity platform. Breadth meant the fraction of unique TCRs that were SARS-CoV-2-associated, whereas depth meant the fraction of total T cells that were SARS-CoV-2-associated. Using the MIRA data, each spike-specific TCR was mapped to the spike region that the TCR reacts to and placed in a CD4 or CD8 class. Log10-transformed breadth and depth values were compared by one-way ANOVA with Sidak's multiple comparisons tests. TCRdb provides this immuneACCESS table in a form limited to in-frame rearrangements. Some clones are lacking; in checked studies, under half of them reflect an unresolved V gene, and why the rest are absent is not known. The V and J calls and clone size are taken from that table; D and trimming were inferred from the DNA. Present in this sample are 130,000 or so clones, about 90% of which were seen just once. The ten top clones hold approximately 5.9% of the sample.

CDR3 length: 14 amino acids, cysteine to phenylalanine. The sequence is cut down to CDR3 DNA, 42 bases in frame from base 1. Germline trimming amounts to 2 bases on V and 4 bases on J, with 4 as the count of junction bases outside the gene matches. Reading the germline V gene gives CDR1 KGHSH and CDR2 LQKENI. In the paper's terms, the time point label means: baseline before first vaccination. Vaccinee samples were obtained from the UK trials COV001 and COV002, which included a single-blind randomized controlled phase 2/3 trial of AZD1222 (ChAdOx1 nCoV-19) in healthy adults. For TCRbeta chain sequencing, PBMC samples from trial participants were taken at day 0 and at day 28 after the second dose. In regard to this clone: Its cognate antigen has yet to be identified. Nothing much larger sits one base from this clone, and base qualities are not available.

The sequenced sample was peripheral blood, obtained on day 0 of AZD1222 vaccination. This receptor was identified in an adult in good health. The chain joins TRBV18 to TRBJ1-1; TRBD1 agrees with 7 junctional bases. This receptor has the CDR3 CASSPAGGGTEAFF. The sequenced DNA is TGTGCCAGCTCACCAGCAGGGGGGGGCACTGAAGCTTTCTTT.